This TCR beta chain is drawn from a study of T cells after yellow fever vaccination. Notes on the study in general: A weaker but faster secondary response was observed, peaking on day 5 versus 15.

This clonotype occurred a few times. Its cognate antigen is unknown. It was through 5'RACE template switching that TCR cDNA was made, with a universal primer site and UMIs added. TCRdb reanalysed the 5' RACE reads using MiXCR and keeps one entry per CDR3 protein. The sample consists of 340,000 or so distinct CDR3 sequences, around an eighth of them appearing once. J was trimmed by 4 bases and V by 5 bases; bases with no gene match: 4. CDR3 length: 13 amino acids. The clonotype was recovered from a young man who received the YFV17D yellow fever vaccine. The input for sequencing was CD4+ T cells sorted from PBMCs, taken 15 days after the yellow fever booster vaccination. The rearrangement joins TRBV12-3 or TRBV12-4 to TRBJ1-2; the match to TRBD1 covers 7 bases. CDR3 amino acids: CASSLDRPYGYTF. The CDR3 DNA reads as TGTGCCAGCAGTCTGGACAGGCCCTATGGCTACACCTTC.